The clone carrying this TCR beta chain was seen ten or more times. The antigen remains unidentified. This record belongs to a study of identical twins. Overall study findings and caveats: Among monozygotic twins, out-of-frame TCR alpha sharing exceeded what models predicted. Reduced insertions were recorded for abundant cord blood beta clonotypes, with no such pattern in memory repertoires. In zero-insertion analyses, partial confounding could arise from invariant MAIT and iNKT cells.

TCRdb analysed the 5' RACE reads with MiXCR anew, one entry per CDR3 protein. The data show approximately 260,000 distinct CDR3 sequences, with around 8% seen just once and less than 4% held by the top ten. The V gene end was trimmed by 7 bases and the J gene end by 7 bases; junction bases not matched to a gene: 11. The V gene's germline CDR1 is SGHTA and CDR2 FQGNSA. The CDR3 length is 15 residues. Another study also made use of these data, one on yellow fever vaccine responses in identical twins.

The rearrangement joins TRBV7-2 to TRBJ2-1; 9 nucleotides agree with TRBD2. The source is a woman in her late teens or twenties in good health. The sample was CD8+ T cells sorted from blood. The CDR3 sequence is CASNPTRGGVNEQFF. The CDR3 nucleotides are TGTGCCAGCAATCCCACTCGCGGGGGGGTGAATGAGCAGTTCTTC. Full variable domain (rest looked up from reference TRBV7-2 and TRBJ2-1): GAGVSQSPSNKVTEKGKDVELRCDPISGHTALYWYRQSLGQGLEFLIYFQGNSAPDKSGLPSDRFSAERTGGSVSTLTIQRTQQEDSAVYLCASNPTRGGVNEQFFGPGTRLTVL.